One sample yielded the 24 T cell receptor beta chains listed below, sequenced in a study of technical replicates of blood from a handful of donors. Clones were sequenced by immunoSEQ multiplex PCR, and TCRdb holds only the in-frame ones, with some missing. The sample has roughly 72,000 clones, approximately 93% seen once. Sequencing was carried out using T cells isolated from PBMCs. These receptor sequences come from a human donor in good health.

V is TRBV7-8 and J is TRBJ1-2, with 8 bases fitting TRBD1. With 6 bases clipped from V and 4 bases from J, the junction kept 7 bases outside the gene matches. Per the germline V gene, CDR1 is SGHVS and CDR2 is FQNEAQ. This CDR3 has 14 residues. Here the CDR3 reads CASSAGTGSYGYTF. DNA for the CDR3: TGTGCCAGCAGTGCCGGGACAGGCTCCTATGGCTACACCTTC. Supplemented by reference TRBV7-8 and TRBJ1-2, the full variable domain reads GAGVSQSPRYKVAKRGQDVALRCDPISGHVSLFWYQQALGQGPEFLTYFQNEAQLDKSGLPSDRFFAERPEGSVSTLKIQRTQQEDSAVYLCASSAGTGSYGYTFGSGTRLTVV.

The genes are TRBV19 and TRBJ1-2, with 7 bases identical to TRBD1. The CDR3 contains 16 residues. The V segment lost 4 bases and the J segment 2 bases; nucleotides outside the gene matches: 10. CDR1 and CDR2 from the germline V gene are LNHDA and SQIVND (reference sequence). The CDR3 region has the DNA TGTGCCAGTAGTAAAGACAGGGATTATACGAACTATGGCTACACCTTC. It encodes CASSKDRDYTNYGYTF.

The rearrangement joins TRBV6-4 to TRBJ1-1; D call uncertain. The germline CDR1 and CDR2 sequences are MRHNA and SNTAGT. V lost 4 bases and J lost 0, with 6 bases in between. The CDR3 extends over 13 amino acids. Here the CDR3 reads CASSVEVNTEAFF. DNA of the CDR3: TGTGCCAGCAGTGTGGAGGTGAACACTGAAGCTTTCTTT.

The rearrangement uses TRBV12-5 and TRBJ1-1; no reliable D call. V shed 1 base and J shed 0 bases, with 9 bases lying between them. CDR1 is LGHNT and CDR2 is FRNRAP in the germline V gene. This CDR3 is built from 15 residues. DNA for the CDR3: TGTGCTAGTGGTTTGGGGGTACAGCTGAACACTGAAGCTTTCTTT. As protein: CASGLGVQLNTEAFF. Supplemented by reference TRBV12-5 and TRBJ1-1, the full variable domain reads DARVTQTPRHKVTEMGQEVTMRCQPILGHNTVFWYRQTMMQGLELLAYFRNRAPLDDSGMPKDRFSAEMPDATLATLKIQPSEPRDSAVYFCASGLGVQLNTEAFFGQGTRLTVV.

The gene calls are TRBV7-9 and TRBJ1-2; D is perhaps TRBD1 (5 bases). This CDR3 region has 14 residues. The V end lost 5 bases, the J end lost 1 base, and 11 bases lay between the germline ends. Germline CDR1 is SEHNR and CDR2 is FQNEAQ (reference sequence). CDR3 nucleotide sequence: TGTGCCAGCAGCGGACGGGGGAATAACTATGGCTACACCTTC. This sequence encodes CASSGRGNNYGYTF.

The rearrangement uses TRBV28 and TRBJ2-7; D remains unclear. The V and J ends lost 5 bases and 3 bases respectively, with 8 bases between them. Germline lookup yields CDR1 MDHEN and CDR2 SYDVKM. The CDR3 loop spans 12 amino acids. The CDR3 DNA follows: TGTGCCAGCAGTCCAGAAATCTACGAGCAGTACTTC. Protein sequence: CASSPEIYEQYF.

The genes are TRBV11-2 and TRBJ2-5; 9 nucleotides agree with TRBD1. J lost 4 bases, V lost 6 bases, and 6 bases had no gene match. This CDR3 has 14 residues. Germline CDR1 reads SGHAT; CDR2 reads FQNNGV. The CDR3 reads CASSPTGGGETQYF. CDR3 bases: TGTGCCAGCAGTCCCACAGGGGGCGGAGAGACCCAGTACTTC.

DNA for the CDR3: TGTGCCAGCAGCTTGGCGGCTAGCGGGAGAAAGGGGGGCCTCCGCGAGCAGTACTTC. Translated, it gives CASSLAASGRKGGLREQYF. The chain carries TRBV5-4 and TRBJ2-7, with 10 bases that match TRBD2. The J segment lost 6 bases and the V segment lost 0 bases, leaving 18 bases of the junction unmatched. CDR1 is SGHNT and CDR2 is YYREEE in the germline V gene (reference sequence). This CDR3 has 19 residues. Looking up the rest from reference TRBV5-4 and TRBJ2-7 gives the full variable domain: ETGVTQSPTHLIKTRGQQVTLRCSSQSGHNTVSWYQQALGQGPQFIFQYYREEENGRGNFPPRFSGLQFPNYSSELNVNALELDDSALYLCASSLAASGRKGGLREQYFGPGTRLTVT.

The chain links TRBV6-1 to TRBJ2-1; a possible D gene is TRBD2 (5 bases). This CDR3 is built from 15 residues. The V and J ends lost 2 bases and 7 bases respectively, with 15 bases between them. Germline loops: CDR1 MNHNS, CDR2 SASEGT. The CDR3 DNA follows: TGTGCCAGCAGTGAAAGGGAGCTCGGCGGGAATGAGCAGTTCTTC. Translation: CASSERELGGNEQFF.

CDR3 sequence reads: CASSLNSGGNTGELFF. As DNA, the CDR3 is TGTGCCAGCAGTTTGAATTCGGGAGGGAACACCGGGGAGCTGTTTTTT. The rearrangement links TRBV6-5 to TRBJ2-2; 7 positions match TRBD2. The germline CDR1 and CDR2 sequences are MNHEY and SVGAGI. The CDR3 runs 16 residues. Trimming at V came to 4 bases and at J to 1 base, leaving 6 bases not matched to a gene.

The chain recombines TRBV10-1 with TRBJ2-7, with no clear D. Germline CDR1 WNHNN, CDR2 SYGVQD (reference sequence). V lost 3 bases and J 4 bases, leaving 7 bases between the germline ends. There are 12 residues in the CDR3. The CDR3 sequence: CASSDPSYEQYF. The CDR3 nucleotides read TGCGCCAGCAGTGATCCTTCTTACGAGCAGTACTTC.

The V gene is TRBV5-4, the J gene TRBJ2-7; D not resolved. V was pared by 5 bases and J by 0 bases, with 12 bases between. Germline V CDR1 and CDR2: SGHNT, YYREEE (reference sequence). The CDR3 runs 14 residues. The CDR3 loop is CASRHAADSYEQYF. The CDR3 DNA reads TGTGCCAGCAGACACGCGGCCGACTCCTACGAGCAGTACTTC. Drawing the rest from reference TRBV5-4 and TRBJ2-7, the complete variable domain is ETGVTQSPTHLIKTRGQQVTLRCSSQSGHNTVSWYQQALGQGPQFIFQYYREEENGRGNFPPRFSGLQFPNYSSELNVNALELDDSALYLCASRHAADSYEQYFGPGTRLTVT.

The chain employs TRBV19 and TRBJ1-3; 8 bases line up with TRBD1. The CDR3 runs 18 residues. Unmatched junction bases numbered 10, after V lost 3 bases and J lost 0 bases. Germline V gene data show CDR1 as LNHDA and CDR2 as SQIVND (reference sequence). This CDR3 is CASSIRQGTYNSGNTIYF. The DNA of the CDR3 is TGTGCCAGTAGTATTCGACAGGGGACTTACAACTCTGGAAACACCATATATTTT.

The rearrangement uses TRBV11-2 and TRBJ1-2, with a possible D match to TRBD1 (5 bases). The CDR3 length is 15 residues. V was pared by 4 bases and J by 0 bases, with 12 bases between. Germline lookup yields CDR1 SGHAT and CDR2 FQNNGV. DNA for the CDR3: TGTGCCAGCAGCTCCCCGCGGGGGACTAACTATGGCTACACCTTC. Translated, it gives CASSSPRGTNYGYTF.

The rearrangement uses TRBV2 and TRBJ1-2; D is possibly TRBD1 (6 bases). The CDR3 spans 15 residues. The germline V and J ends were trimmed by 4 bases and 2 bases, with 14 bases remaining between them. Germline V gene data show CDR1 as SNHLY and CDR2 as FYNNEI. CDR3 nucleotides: TGTGCCAGCAGTGCACCGGGACAAGAAAACTATGGCTACACCTTC. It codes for CASSAPGQENYGYTF. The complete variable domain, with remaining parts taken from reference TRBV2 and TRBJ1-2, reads EPEVTQTPSHQVTQMGQEVILRCVPISNHLYFYWYRQILGQKVEFLVSFYNNEISEKSEIFDDQFSVERPDGSNFTLKIRSTKLEDSAMYFCASSAPGQENYGYTFGSGTRLTVV.

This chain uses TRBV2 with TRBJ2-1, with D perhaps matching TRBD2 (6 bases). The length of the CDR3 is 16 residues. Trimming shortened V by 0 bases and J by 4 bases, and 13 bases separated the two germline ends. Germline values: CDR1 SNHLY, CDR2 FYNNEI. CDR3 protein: CASSEALLAAYNEQFF. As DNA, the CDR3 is TGTGCCAGCAGTGAAGCGCTATTAGCGGCTTACAATGAGCAGTTCTTC.

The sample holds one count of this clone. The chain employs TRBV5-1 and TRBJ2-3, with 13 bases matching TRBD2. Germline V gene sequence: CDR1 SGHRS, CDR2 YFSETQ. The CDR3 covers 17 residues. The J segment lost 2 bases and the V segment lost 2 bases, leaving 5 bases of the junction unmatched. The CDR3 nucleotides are TGCGCCAGCAGCTTACTAGCGGGAGGGCTTAACACAGATACGCAGTATTTT. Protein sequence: CASSLLAGGLNTDTQYF.

CDR3 amino acids: CASSQGYRQGSQPQHF. CDR3 DNA sequence: TGCGCCAGCAGCCAAGGATATCGACAGGGATCCCAGCCCCAGCATTTT. The J gene is TRBJ1-5, the V gene TRBV4-1, with 7 bases lining up with TRBD1. V trimming: 1 base; J trimming: 7 bases; junction bases outside the gene matches: 10. From germline, CDR1 is MGHRA and CDR2 YSYEKL. The CDR3 extends over 16 amino acids.

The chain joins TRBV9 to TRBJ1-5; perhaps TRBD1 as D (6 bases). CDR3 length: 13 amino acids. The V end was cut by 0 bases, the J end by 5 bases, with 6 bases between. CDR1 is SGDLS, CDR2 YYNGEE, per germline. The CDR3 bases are TGTGCCAGCAGCGTAGAGGGGGATCAGCCCCAGCATTTT. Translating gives CASSVEGDQPQHF.

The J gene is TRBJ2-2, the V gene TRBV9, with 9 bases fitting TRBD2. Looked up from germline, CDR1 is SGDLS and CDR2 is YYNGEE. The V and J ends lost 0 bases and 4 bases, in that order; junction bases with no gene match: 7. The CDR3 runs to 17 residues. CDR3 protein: CASSVGISGSPTGELFF. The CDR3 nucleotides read TGTGCCAGCAGCGTAGGAATTAGCGGGAGTCCCACCGGGGAGCTGTTTTTT.

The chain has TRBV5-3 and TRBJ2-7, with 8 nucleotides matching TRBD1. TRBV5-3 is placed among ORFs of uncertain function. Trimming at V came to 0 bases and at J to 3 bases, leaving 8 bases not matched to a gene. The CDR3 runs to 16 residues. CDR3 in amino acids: CARSLVPPDRVYEQYF. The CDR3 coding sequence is TGTGCCAGAAGCTTGGTTCCTCCGGACAGGGTCTACGAGCAGTACTTC.

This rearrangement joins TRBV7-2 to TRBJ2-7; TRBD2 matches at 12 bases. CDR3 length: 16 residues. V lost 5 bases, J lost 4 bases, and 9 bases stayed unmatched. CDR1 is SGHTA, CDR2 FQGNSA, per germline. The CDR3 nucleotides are TGTGCCAGCAGCCCACCTAGCGGGAGGGATTTGTACGAGCAGTACTTC. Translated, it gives CASSPPSGRDLYEQYF.

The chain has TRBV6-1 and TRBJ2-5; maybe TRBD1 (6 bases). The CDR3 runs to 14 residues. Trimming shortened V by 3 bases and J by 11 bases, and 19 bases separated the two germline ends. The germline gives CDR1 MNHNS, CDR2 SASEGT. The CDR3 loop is CASSESGTLGLQYF. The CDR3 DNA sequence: TGTGCCAGCAGTGAGTCCGGGACATTAGGTTTGCAGTACTTC.

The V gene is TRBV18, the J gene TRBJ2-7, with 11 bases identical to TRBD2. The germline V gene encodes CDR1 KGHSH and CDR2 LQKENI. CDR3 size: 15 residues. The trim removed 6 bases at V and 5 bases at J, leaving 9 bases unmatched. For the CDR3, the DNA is TGTGCCAGCTCTCCCCGACTAGCGGGACTCAACGAGCAGTACTTC. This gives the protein CASSPRLAGLNEQYF.